Listed below are T cell receptor beta chains from one sample, sequenced in a study of human T cells and chemical hapten exposure. Using its own MiXCR run on the RACE reads, TCRdb lists one record per CDR3 protein. The table lists around 250,000 distinct CDR3 sequences, approximately 8.6% of them singletons. Here the sequenced sample was whole blood, taken in connection with sensitization to the hapten diphenylcyclopropenone (DPC). The receptor set was obtained from a woman between 40 and 55 years old with alopecia areata. Some clones in this sample may be carry-over from other donors' samples. CDR3s include the opening cysteine and the closing phenylalanine or tryptophan. A D gene is named only where the DNA matches it firmly. Size is stated for part of the rows, as once, few or many counts, or as a class when the clone is expanded.

d_gene	abundance	j_gene	v_gene	CDR3aa	CDR3nt
TRBD2	NA	TRBJ2-3	TRBV20-1	CSARTSGRRDTQYF	TGCAGTGCTCGGACTAGCGGGAGGAGAGATACGCAGTATTTT
TRBD1	NA	TRBJ1-4	TRBV28	CASSLRGRNERLFF	TGTGCCAGCAGTTTAAGGGGGCGGAATGAAAGACTGTTTTTT
NA	few	TRBJ2-1	TRBV5-1	CASSPDYYNEQFF	TGCGCCAGCAGCCCCGATTACTACAATGAGCAGTTCTTC
TRBD1	few	TRBJ2-2	TRBV6-2/TRBV6-3	CASSSWTGGTGELFF	TGTGCCAGCAGTTCGTGGACAGGGGGAACCGGGGAGCTGTTTTTT
TRBD1	NA	TRBJ1-4	TRBV28	CASRPDRGIEKLFF	TGTGCCAGCAGACCCGACAGGGGAATAGAAAAACTGTTTTTT
NA	few	TRBJ1-4	TRBV30	CAWSEGRSSEKLFF	TGTGCCTGGAGTGAAGGGCGTAGCAGCGAAAAACTGTTTTTT
NA	NA	TRBJ2-3	TRBV5-1	CASSLVVGTDTQYF	TGCGCCAGCAGCTTGGTCGTGGGAACAGATACGCAGTATTTT
NA	many	TRBJ1-5	TRBV9	CASSAWPNPNQPQHF	TGTGCCAGCAGCGCCTGGCCCAACCCCAATCAGCCCCAGCATTTT
NA	few	TRBJ2-5	TRBV6-5	CASSYSGYLRVETQYF	TGTGCCAGCAGTTACTCGGGCTATCTCAGGGTTGAGACCCAGTACTTC
TRBD1	NA	TRBJ1-2	TRBV20-1	CSARKTGRVNYGYTF	TGCAGTGCTAGAAAGACAGGGAGAGTTAACTATGGCTACACCTTC
TRBD1	many	TRBJ1-6	TRBV12-3/TRBV12-4	CASSFGQGSSPLHF	TGTGCCAGCAGTTTCGGACAGGGGAGTTCACCCCTCCACTTT
NA	many	TRBJ2-2	TRBV28	CASSSLLGELFF	TGTGCCAGCAGTTCACTCCTCGGGGAGCTGTTTTTT
TRBD1	NA	TRBJ1-4	TRBV20-1	CSAGTGTSGKLFF	TGCAGTGCTGGGACAGGGACATCGGGGAAACTGTTTTTT
NA	NA	TRBJ1-6	TRBV20-1	CSARVGGVASPLHF	TGCAGTGCCCGGGTGGGAGGGGTTGCATCACCCCTCCACTTT
NA	many	TRBJ2-1	TRBV9	CASSVAGTTVDEQFF	TGTGCCAGCAGCGTAGCGGGAACTACTGTGGATGAGCAGTTCTTC
TRBD1	many	TRBJ2-7	TRBV28	CASSSGTVPYEQYF	TGTGCCAGCAGTTCCGGGACAGTTCCCTACGAGCAGTACTTC
NA	NA	TRBJ2-7	TRBV2	CASTLVYEQYF	TGTGCCAGCACCCTTGTCTACGAGCAGTACTTC
NA	few	TRBJ1-1	TRBV6-5	CASSYSGADTEAFF	TGTGCCAGCAGTTACTCCGGGGCAGACACTGAAGCTTTCTTT
TRBD1	many	TRBJ2-1	TRBV7-3	CASSPMPTGESNEQFF	TGTGCCAGCAGCCCGATGCCCACAGGGGAGTCCAATGAGCAGTTCTTC
NA	NA	TRBJ2-1	TRBV29-1	CSVAPSTDEQFF	TGCAGCGTTGCCCCTAGTACGGATGAGCAGTTCTTC
NA	few	TRBJ1-1	TRBV2	CASSVDGGDTEAFF	TGTGCCAGCAGTGTGGACGGAGGGGACACTGAAGCTTTCTTT
TRBD1	NA	TRBJ2-1	TRBV28	CASSQYPGQEQFF	TGTGCCAGCAGTCAATACCCGGGACAGGAGCAGTTCTTC
TRBD1	few	TRBJ1-2	TRBV20-1	CSASWDRPNYGYTF	TGCAGTGCAAGCTGGGACAGACCTAACTATGGCTACACCTTC
NA	many	TRBJ2-7	TRBV4-3	CASSQAGGPYEQYF	TGCGCCAGCAGCCAAGCCGGGGGGCCCTACGAGCAGTACTTC
TRBD1	few	TRBJ1-2	TRBV28	CATTPGDRLVGYTF	TGTGCCACTACCCCGGGGGACAGGCTTGTTGGCTACACCTTC
NA	few	TRBJ2-7	TRBV6-2/TRBV6-3	CASSYLGSEQYF	TGTGCCAGCAGTTACCTGGGTTCCGAGCAGTACTTC
TRBD2	NA	TRBJ2-1	TRBV6-1	CASRREGNNEQFF	TGTGCCAGCCGGCGGGAGGGTAACAATGAGCAGTTCTTC
NA	many	TRBJ2-7	TRBV28	CASRGPSIYEQYF	TGTGCCAGCAGGGGACCGAGTATCTACGAGCAGTACTTC
NA	NA	TRBJ2-3	TRBV11-2	CASSLTSGPEDTQYF	TGTGCCAGCAGCTTAACCTCAGGGCCGGAAGATACGCAGTATTTT
TRBD2	NA	TRBJ2-3	TRBV6-6	CASSYGLREYSTDTQYF	TGTGCCAGCAGTTACGGTTTGCGGGAGTATAGCACAGATACGCAGTATTTT
NA	NA	TRBJ2-1	TRBV20-1	CSARRPTYNEQFF	TGCAGTGCTAGGAGACCCACCTACAATGAGCAGTTCTTC